These T cell receptor beta chains were read from a single sample in a study of CD8 T cells in Susac syndrome. TCRdb re-analysed the immunoSEQ multiplex PCR reads in MiXCR, keeping a single row per CDR3 protein. The repertoire has about 150,000 distinct CDR3 sequences, roughly 96% of them found once; the top ten carry 0.15% to 0.2%. The sample taken for sequencing was CD4+ T cells from PBMCs. The receptors originated from a human donor with Susac syndrome. Each CDR3 is given with its conserved first and last residue. Size is omitted from some rows. Given values are once, few, many or a class for expanded clones.

abundance,j_gene,v_gene,CDR3aa
-,TRBJ1-2,TRBV20-1,CSARQLDGYTF
-,TRBJ2-2,TRBV12-3/TRBV12-4,CASSQGDFGTGELFF
-,TRBJ2-5,TRBV4-2,CASSQDWGAQETQYF
-,TRBJ2-1,TRBV11-1,CASSLWQGADEQFF
once,TRBJ1-2,TRBV2,CASSEASGNYGYTF
-,TRBJ2-5,TRBV5-4,CASSSGPWETQYF
-,TRBJ2-4,TRBV20-1,CSAPTSGVKNIQYF
-,TRBJ2-6,TRBV11-2,CASSSQVPGANVLTF
-,TRBJ1-2,TRBV29-1,CSVEDRGRGLPYGYTF
few,TRBJ1-6,TRBV6-5,CASSRTRENSPLHF
-,TRBJ1-1,TRBV5-1,CASSFFPPPDTEAFF
-,TRBJ2-7,TRBV4-2,CASSQGTGGQFDEQYF
-,TRBJ2-5,TRBV29-1,CSVEARTGGETQYF
-,TRBJ1-1,TRBV20-1,CSAHFTGFGNTEAFF
-,TRBJ1-3,TRBV6-6,CASSTIIGSGNTIYF
-,TRBJ1-1,TRBV29-1,CSVEDLEDMNTEAFF
once,TRBJ1-1,TRBV12-3/TRBV12-4,CASSGDNLNTEAFF
-,TRBJ1-3,TRBV5-4,CASSPQRNSNTIYF
-,TRBJ1-6,TRBV6-1,CASSEGGGGSPLHF
once,TRBJ2-4,TRBV3-1,CASSQGRGGPRNIQYF
-,TRBJ1-3,TRBV20-1,CSASDRGHTIYF
-,TRBJ1-4,TRBV20-1,CSARDVRYEKLFF
-,TRBJ1-2,TRBV29-1,CSVGLPAMRTF
-,TRBJ2-2,TRBV12-3/TRBV12-4,CASSPTGWNTGELFF
-,TRBJ2-7,TRBV10-3,CATKGQANEQYF
-,TRBJ2-1,TRBV20-1,CSASGGRGNEQFF
-,TRBJ2-3,TRBV20-1,CSASGWAGDADTQYF
-,TRBJ2-5,TRBV27,CASSLGSRRTQYF
once,TRBJ2-1,TRBV19,CASSKRLAGGPSEQFF
once,TRBJ2-2,TRBV12-3/TRBV12-4,CASSFSGVAGELFF
-,TRBJ1-1,TRBV7-2,CASSLGSYTEAFF
-,TRBJ2-6,TRBV24-1,CATSDGDSGANVLTF